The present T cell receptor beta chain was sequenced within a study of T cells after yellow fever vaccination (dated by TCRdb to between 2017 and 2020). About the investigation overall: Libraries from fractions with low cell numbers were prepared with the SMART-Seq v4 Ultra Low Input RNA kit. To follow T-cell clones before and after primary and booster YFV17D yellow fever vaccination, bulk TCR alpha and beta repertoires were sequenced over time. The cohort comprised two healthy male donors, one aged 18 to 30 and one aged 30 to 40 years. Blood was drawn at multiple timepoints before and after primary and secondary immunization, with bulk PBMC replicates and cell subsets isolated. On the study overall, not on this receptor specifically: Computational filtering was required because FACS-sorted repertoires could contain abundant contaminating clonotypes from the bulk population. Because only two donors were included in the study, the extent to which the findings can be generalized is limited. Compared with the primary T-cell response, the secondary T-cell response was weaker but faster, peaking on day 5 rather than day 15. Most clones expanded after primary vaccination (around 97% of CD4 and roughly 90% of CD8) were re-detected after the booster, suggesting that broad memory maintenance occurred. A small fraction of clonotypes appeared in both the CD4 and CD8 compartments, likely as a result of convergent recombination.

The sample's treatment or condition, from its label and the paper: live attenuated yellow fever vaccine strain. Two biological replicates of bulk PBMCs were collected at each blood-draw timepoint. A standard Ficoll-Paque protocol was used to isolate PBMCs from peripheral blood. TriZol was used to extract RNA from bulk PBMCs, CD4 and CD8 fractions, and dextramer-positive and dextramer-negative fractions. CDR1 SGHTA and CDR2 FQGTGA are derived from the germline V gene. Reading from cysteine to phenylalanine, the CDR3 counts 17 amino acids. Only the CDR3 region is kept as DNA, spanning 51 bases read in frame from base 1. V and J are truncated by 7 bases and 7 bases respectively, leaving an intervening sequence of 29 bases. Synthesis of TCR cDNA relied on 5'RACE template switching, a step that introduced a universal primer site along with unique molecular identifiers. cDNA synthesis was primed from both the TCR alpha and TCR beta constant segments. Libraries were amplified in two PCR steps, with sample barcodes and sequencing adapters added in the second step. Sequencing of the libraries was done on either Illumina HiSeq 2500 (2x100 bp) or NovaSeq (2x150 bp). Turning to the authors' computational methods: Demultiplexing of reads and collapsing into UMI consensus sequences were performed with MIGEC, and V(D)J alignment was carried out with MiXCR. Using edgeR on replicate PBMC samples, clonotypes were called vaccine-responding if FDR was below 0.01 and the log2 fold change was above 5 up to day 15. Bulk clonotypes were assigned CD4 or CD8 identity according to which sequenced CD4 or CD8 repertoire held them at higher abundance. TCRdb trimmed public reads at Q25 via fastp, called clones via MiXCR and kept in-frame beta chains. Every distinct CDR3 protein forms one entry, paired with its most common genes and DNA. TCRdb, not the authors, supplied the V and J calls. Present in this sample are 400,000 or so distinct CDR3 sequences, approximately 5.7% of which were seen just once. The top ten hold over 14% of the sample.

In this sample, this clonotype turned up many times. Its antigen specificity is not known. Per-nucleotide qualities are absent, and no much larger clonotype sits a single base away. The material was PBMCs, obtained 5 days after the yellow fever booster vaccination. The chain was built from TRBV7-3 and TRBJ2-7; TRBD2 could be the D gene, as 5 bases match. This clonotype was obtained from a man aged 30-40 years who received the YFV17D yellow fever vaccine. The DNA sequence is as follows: TGTGCCAGCACCCGGGGAAAAACATCGAGGCAAGGCGGAGAGCAGTACTTC. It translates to CASTRGKTSRQGGEQYF.